This T cell receptor beta chain was obtained from a study of CD8+ T cells in alopecia areata. Turning to the study itself: Oral tofacitinib, 5 to 10 mg twice daily, was given in an open-label trial.

Isolated RNA was reverse transcribed into cDNA used as the sequencing template. Sequenced by immunoSEQ multiplex PCR; TCRdb stores in-frame clones only, minus some. Of 45,000 to 70,000 clones in the sample, 96% were seen once. In germline, CDR1 is MNHEY, CDR2 SVGAGI. The CDR3 is 15 amino acids. V was trimmed by 0 bases and J by 1 base, leaving 9 bases between them. Notes on this clone: As yet, its antigen is unknown.

Findings of the study overall: Affected scalp, especially in alopecia totalis/universalis, had a higher clonality than normal scalp did. Sharing of TCR sequences between patients (possibly for HLA-related reasons) was less clear than in mice.

CD4+ and CD8+ T cells were sorted from PBMCs stained for CD3, CD4 and CD8. Sequenced material: CD8+ T cells sorted from blood, taken at week 0. The gene calls are TRBV6-5 and TRBJ1-1; the D gene is possibly TRBD1 (6 bases). This receptor was taken from a human donor with alopecia areata. The DNA of the CDR3 is TGTGCCAGCAGTTACTCGGGCAGGGGGAACACTGAAGCTTTCTTT. Its translation: CASSYSGRGNTEAFF.